This TCR beta chain is from a study of shared clonotypes between healthy human individuals. It was at deep level that the assay was run. Some 28,000 T cell genomes (about 280 ng DNA) went into each PBMC replicate. Libraries were prepared by immunoSEQ multiplex PCR; TCRdb keeps only in-frame clonotypes and omits some of them. The sample has roughly 500,000 clones; 79% are singletons. Study-wide points: Few donors restricted represented genetic and exposure-history diversity. Tissues were not sampled, only blood, and their repertoires likely differ.

A remark on this clone: The target antigen is unknown.

Sequenced sample: PBMCs. This sequence was found in a woman between 40 and 55 years old in good health. Some clones in this sample may be carry-over from other donors' samples.

The CDR3 sequence: CASSWTGSTYEQYF. The CDR3 coding sequence is TGTGCCAGCAGCTGGACAGGGTCCACCTACGAGCAGTACTTC. J is TRBJ2-7 and V is TRBV5-5, with TRBD1 identical over 8 bases. The CDR3 is made up of 14 amino acids. Germline V lookup: CDR1 SGHKS, CDR2 YYEKEE (reference sequence). The V segment lost 3 bases and the J segment 2 bases; nucleotides outside the gene matches: 4.